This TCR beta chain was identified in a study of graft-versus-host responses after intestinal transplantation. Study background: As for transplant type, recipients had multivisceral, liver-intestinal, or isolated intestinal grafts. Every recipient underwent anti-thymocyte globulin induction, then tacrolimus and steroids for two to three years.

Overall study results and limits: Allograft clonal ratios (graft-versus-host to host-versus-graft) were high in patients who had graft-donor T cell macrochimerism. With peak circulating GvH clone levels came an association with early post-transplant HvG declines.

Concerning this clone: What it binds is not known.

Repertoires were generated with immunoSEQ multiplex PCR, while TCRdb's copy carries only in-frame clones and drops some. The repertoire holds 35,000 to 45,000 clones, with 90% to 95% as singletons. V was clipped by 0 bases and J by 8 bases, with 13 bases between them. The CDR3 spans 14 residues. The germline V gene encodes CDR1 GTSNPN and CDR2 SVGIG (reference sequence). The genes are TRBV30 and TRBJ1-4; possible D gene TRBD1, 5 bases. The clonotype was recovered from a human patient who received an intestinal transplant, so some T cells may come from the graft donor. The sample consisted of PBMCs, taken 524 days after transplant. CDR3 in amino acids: CAWSVGGDGEKLFF. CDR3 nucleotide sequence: TGTGCCTGGAGTGTTGGGGGGGATGGGGAAAAACTGTTTTTT.